Below, one TCR beta chain is given with its context. The antigen is not known. The data originate from a study of cytomegalovirus exposure and HLA in healthy donors. General study results and limits: There were around 160 TCR beta chains listed as cytomegalovirus-associated.

The germline V gene has CDR1 SGHDN and CDR2 FVKESK. J lost 1 base, V lost 0 bases, and 3 bases had no gene match. This CDR3 has 17 residues. PCR involved 60 Vbeta and 13 Jbeta primers. TCRdb's copy holds only in-frame clones and misses some; the assay was immunoSEQ multiplex PCR. The table lists about 300,000 clones, about nine tenths of them singletons. The chain combines TRBV14 with TRBJ2-5; 12 nucleotides align to TRBD2. The clonotype comes from a man aged 40-50 years in good health and CMV-seropositive. The sequenced sample was PBMCs. CDR3 loop: CASSQETSGRFQETQYF. DNA for the CDR3: TGTGCCAGCAGCCAAGAAACTAGCGGGAGGTTCCAAGAGACCCAGTACTTC.